This T cell receptor beta chain was captured in a study of blood T cell repertoires in COVID-19. Using immunoSEQ multiplex PCR, the repertoire was profiled, and TCRdb retains in-frame clones only, with some absent. The sample contains around 310,000 clones, about 90% of which appear only once. Participants came from roughly 23 US areas, aged about 18 to 95 years. Germline loops: CDR1 MNHEY, CDR2 SVGAGI. The V segment lost 6 bases and the J segment 5 bases; nucleotides outside the gene matches: 8. The CDR3 covers 15 residues. The chain employs TRBV6-5 and TRBJ1-4; 8 bases fit TRBD1. The clonotype comes from a woman aged 25 to 45 who had recovered from COVID-19. Sequences were obtained from PBMCs or T cells enriched from blood (not recorded which). CDR3: CASSRTGTRNEKLFF. DNA for the CDR3: TGTGCCAGCAGCAGGACAGGGACTCGGAATGAAAAACTGTTTTTT.